This T cell receptor beta chain was captured by sequencing in a study of regulatory T cells in long-lasting Graves disease. Study-level results: Accuracy was perhaps lowered by the small sample size. Favoring TRBV28, TRBJ1-2 and TRBJ2-5 was a feature seen in persistent disease.

The CDR3 covers 15 residues. CDR1 SNHLY and CDR2 FYNNEI come from the germline V gene. The V gene lost 4 bases and the J gene lost 7 bases, with 17 bases spanning the gap. Many counts were recorded for this clonotype. Its antigen remains unidentified. The TCR beta library used iRepertoire HTBI primers with Arm-PCR amplification of CDR3. In the authors' workflow: Across all samples, roughly 62 TRBV segments and 15 or so TRBJ segments were identified. TCRdb fed the multiplex PCR reads into MiXCR, producing one record per CDR3 protein. TCRdb's processing, not the authors', yielded these V and J calls. This table holds about 300,000 distinct CDR3 sequences, under 20% found once. Time point specified: newly diagnosed GD, antithyroid drugs for less than 3 months. The authors made the TCR library using RNA they extracted from PBMCs.

This material consisted of peripheral blood mononuclear cells (PBMCs), taken at new diagnosis, from a patient treated with antithyroid drugs. V and J are TRBV2 and TRBJ2-1; D is ambiguous. The receptor's source is a female donor with Graves disease. CDR3 coding DNA: TGTGCCAGCAGTGTGCGGCAGATCGAAAGAAATGAGCAGTTCTTC. Its protein is CASSVRQIERNEQFF.